Presented here are 27 T cell receptor beta chains from one specimen sequenced in a study of blood T cell repertoires in COVID-19. The assay was immunoSEQ multiplex PCR, and TCRdb's table has in-frame clones only and misses some. Altogether 150,000 to 200,000 clones are present, around 85% being singletons, with the ten largest covering 9.8%. Sequenced material: peripheral blood. The receptors were gathered from a woman older than 75 with acute or convalescent COVID-19.

The chain joins TRBV14 to TRBJ2-6; TRBD2 matches 9 bases. Germline lookup yields CDR1 SGHDN and CDR2 FVKESK. CDR3 length equals 17 residues. V was pared by 4 bases and J by 0 bases, with 4 bases of the junction left unmatched. CDR3 amino acids: CASSPLAGNSGANVLTF. CDR3 in DNA: TGTGCCAGCAGCCCTCTAGCGGGGAACTCTGGGGCCAACGTCCTGACTTTC.

The table lists this clone with a count of one. The chain carries TRBV12-5 and TRBJ2-2; the match to TRBD2 covers 12 bases. Germline V gives CDR1 LGHNT, CDR2 FRNRAP. The CDR3 runs 16 residues. With 5 bases clipped from V and 4 bases from J, the junction kept 5 bases outside the gene matches. The CDR3 is CASGPRTSGITGELFF. As DNA, the CDR3 is TGTGCTAGTGGTCCCCGGACTAGCGGGATCACCGGGGAGCTGTTTTTT.

The chain uses TRBV5-4 and TRBJ1-2; D unclear. The V gene lost 4 bases and the J gene lost 8 bases, with 15 bases spanning the gap. This CDR3 region has 13 residues. Germline lookup yields CDR1 SGHNT and CDR2 YYREEE (reference sequence). The CDR3, as DNA: TGTGCCAGCAGCCTGGACTACATCTCGGGCTACACCTTC. Translated, it gives CASSLDYISGYTF.

This chain uses TRBV5-1 with TRBJ2-1, with 11 bases identical to TRBD2. The CDR3 is made up of 17 amino acids. Germline assignment: CDR1 SGHRS and CDR2 YFSETQ. After removal of 4 bases from V and 3 bases from J, the junction contained 9 bases not matched to a gene. The CDR3: CASSPSAGLAGYNEQFF. DNA for the CDR3: TGCGCCAGCAGCCCCTCCGCAGGACTAGCGGGCTACAATGAGCAGTTCTTC.

V gene TRBV5-1 combines with J gene TRBJ1-6; the D gene is possibly TRBD1 (6 bases). Trimming took off 1 base at V and 8 bases at J, with 13 bases between the two ends. Germline CDR1 and CDR2: SGHRS and YFSETQ. The CDR3 sequence is 15 residues long. CDR3 in amino acids: CASSLRGGFYSPLHF. CDR3 coding DNA: TGCGCCAGCAGCTTGAGGGGGGGTTTTTATTCACCCCTCCACTTT.

The chain employs TRBV10-3 and TRBJ2-1; the match to TRBD2 covers 11 bases. CDR1 is ENHRY, CDR2 SYGVKD, per germline. The V and J ends lost 10 bases and 5 bases, in that order; junction bases with no gene match: 7. The CDR3 covers 14 residues. CDR3 DNA: TGTGCCACGACCGGGACTAGCGGTCACAATGAGCAGTTCTTC. Protein: CATTGTSGHNEQFF.

This rearrangement joins TRBV29-1 to TRBJ2-3; D is uncertain. The CDR3 spans 13 residues. Trimming stripped 0 bases from V and 5 bases from J, with 9 bases between. The V gene's germline CDR1 is SQVTM and CDR2 ANQGSEA. The CDR3 region has the DNA TGCAGCGTTGAAGACCCCCTCGGAGATACGCAGTATTTT. Translating gives CSVEDPLGDTQYF.

A single count supports this clone. The chain has TRBV19 and TRBJ1-1; D might be TRBD1 (5 bases). The length of the CDR3 is 16 residues. Germline CDR1 reads LNHDA; CDR2 reads SQIVND (reference sequence). The V end was cut by 6 bases, the J end by 0 bases, with 17 bases between. The CDR3 loop is CASRRGEGPMNTEAFF. The CDR3 DNA is TGTGCCAGTAGAAGAGGGGAGGGGCCGATGAACACTGAAGCTTTCTTT.

CDR3 DNA: TGTGCCAGCAGCTTGGATCTAGCGGGAGTTAGGACCGGGGAGCTGTTTTTT. This sequence encodes CASSLDLAGVRTGELFF. This sequence joins TRBV5-8 and TRBJ2-2, with TRBD2 matching over 10 bases. This CDR3 region has 17 residues. Germline CDR1 is SGHTS and CDR2 is YDEGEE. J was trimmed by 5 bases and V by 0 bases; bases with no gene match: 7.

The rearrangement links TRBV2 to TRBJ2-5; the match to TRBD2 covers 15 bases. V dropped 4 bases and J dropped 5; count of bases not matched to a gene: 8. The CDR3 loop spans 17 amino acids. Germline CDR1 and CDR2: SNHLY and FYNNEI. The CDR3 DNA reads TGTGCCAGCAGTGGGACTAGCGGGAGGGCCCTTGGGGAGACCCAGTACTTC. Its protein product is CASSGTSGRALGETQYF.

The rearrangement joins TRBV10-3 to TRBJ2-3, with 11 bases that match TRBD1. The CDR3 covers 15 residues. J was trimmed by 5 bases and V by 5 bases; bases with no gene match: 6. CDR1 is ENHRY, CDR2 SYGVKD, per germline. The CDR3 sequence is CAISPGTGGGDTQYF. In nucleotides, the CDR3 is TGTGCCATCAGTCCCGGGACAGGGGGAGGAGATACGCAGTATTTT.

This clone occurred once. CDR3 in DNA: TGTGCCAGCAGTGAAGATCTTTCGGGTCACAATGAGCAGTTCTTC. Translated: CASSEDLSGHNEQFF. The chain uses TRBV6-1 and TRBJ2-1; D is unresolved. The germline CDR1 and CDR2 sequences are MNHNS and SASEGT. V was pared by 1 base and J by 5 bases, with 12 bases between. The CDR3 covers 15 residues.

The genes are TRBV30 and TRBJ1-6, with 7 bases aligning to TRBD1. This CDR3 contains 15 residues. J gave up 13 bases and V 8 bases, and 20 bases lay outside the gene matches. The germline V gene encodes CDR1 GTSNPN and CDR2 SVGIG (reference sequence). The CDR3 region has the DNA TGTGCCCTCTCAGGGGGGAGCGGTTCTAGACGGCCCCTCCACTTT. The encoded protein is CALSGGSGSRRPLHF.

The chain uses TRBV7-9 and TRBJ1-5; D gene unclear. Germline CDR1 SEHNR, CDR2 FQNEAQ (reference sequence). The CDR3 totals 12 residues. Trimming took off 6 bases at V and 9 bases at J, with 12 bases between the two ends. CDR3 sequence reads: CASSRESAPQHF. Written as DNA, the CDR3 is TGTGCCAGCAGTAGGGAGTCTGCGCCCCAGCATTTT.

This clone was counted once. This chain joins TRBV29-1 and TRBJ2-3, with D possibly being TRBD2 (5 bases). Looked up from germline, CDR1 is SQVTM and CDR2 is ANQGSEA. Trimming stripped 6 bases from V and 4 bases from J, with 11 bases between. The CDR3 is 12 residues long. The CDR3 here is CSVTREADTQYF. The CDR3 DNA follows: TGCAGCGTAACTAGGGAAGCAGATACGCAGTATTTT.

This rearrangement joins TRBV30 to TRBJ2-2, with D possibly matching TRBD2 (5 bases). This CDR3 has 15 residues. Germline CDR1 is GTSNPN and CDR2 is SVGIG (reference sequence). V was clipped by 0 bases and J by 4 bases, with 12 bases between them. CDR3 DNA: TGTGCCTGGAGTGTAGATAGGACTGGCACCGGGGAGCTGTTTTTT. The encoded protein is CAWSVDRTGTGELFF.

This clone was picked up a small number of times. Here the CDR3 reads CASSLVAGASGNTIYF. The CDR3 DNA follows: TGTGCCAGCAGCTTAGTGGCAGGGGCCAGTGGAAACACCATATATTTT. The chain has TRBV7-9 and TRBJ1-3; weak D call: TRBD1 (6 bases). This CDR3 spans 16 amino acids. Trimming left V 1 base short and J 3 bases short, with 13 bases between. From germline, CDR1 is SEHNR and CDR2 FQNEAQ (reference sequence).

This clone came up once. This chain links TRBV6-5 with TRBJ2-1; 11 bases line up with TRBD2. Trimming at V came to 9 bases and at J to 4 bases, leaving 8 bases not matched to a gene. The germline V gene encodes CDR1 MNHEY and CDR2 SVGAGI. CDR3 length: 15 residues. Here the CDR3 DNA reads TGTGCCAGTAGCGGGAGGGACAGATCATACAATGAGCAGTTCTTC. This translates into CASSGRDRSYNEQFF.

This chain links TRBV7-8 with TRBJ2-5, with 7 nucleotides matching TRBD1. V lost 5 bases to trimming and J lost 5 bases; unmatched junction nucleotides: 11. The germline CDR1 and CDR2 sequences are SGHVS and FQNEAQ. This CDR3 has 15 residues. This chain's CDR3 is CASSPETGLGETQYF. DNA for the CDR3: TGTGCCAGCAGCCCGGAGACAGGGTTGGGGGAGACCCAGTACTTC.

This chain links TRBV6-4 with TRBJ2-1, with 10 nucleotides matching TRBD2. The CDR3 sequence is 14 residues long. Germline CDR1 reads MRHNA; CDR2 reads SNTAGT. The J segment lost 4 bases and the V segment lost 10 bases, leaving 7 bases of the junction unmatched. CDR3 bases: TGTGCCACCAAATCTAGCGGGGGTTACAATGAGCAGTTCTTC. Amino acids: CATKSSGGYNEQFF.

This clone was picked up one time. The chain has TRBV6-2 or TRBV6-3 and TRBJ2-3; 10 bases are shared with TRBD2. Germline CDR1 is MNHEY and CDR2 is SVGEGT. The CDR3 contains 16 residues. V was clipped by 5 bases and J by 4 bases; unmatched bases: 9. The CDR3: CASSHSSGGGPDTQYF. For the CDR3, the DNA is TGTGCCAGCAGTCATTCTAGCGGGGGAGGGCCAGATACGCAGTATTTT.

The chain has TRBV7-9 and TRBJ2-6; no firm D call. With 0 bases removed from V and 10 bases from J, the gap between germline ends came to 22 bases. The CDR3 spans 18 residues. Germline lookup yields CDR1 SEHNR and CDR2 FQNEAQ (reference sequence). As DNA, the CDR3 is TGTGCCAGCAGCTTAGCTACAAGGAGCAGTGTTAAACTTAACGTCCTGACTTTC. This translates into CASSLATRSSVKLNVLTF.

The table lists this clone with a count of one. The chain links TRBV9 to TRBJ2-1, with TRBD2 matching over 11 bases. CDR1 and CDR2 from the germline V gene are SGDLS and YYNGEE. With V trimmed by 0 bases and J by 7 bases, 9 bases remained unmatched. The CDR3 is 17 residues long. CDR3 amino acids: CASSVVTSGRVANEQFF. In DNA form, the CDR3 reads TGTGCCAGCAGCGTAGTAACTAGCGGGAGAGTAGCGAATGAGCAGTTCTTC.

The chain combines TRBV2 with TRBJ1-2; D is perhaps TRBD1 (6 bases). Trimming stripped 1 base from V and 6 bases from J, with 12 bases between. CDR3 length: 14 residues. Looked up from germline, CDR1 is SNHLY and CDR2 is FYNNEI. This CDR3 reads CASSEGSGDHGYTF. CDR3 nucleotide sequence: TGTGCCAGCAGTGAAGGATCAGGGGATCATGGCTACACCTTC.

V usage is TRBV6-2 or TRBV6-3 and J usage is TRBJ1-2, with a tentative D call TRBD1 (6 bases). CDR1 is MNHEY and CDR2 is SVGEGT in the germline V gene. V was cut by 0 bases and J by 5 bases, with 10 bases left in between. The length of the CDR3 is 14 residues. The CDR3 is CASSYSSGAYGYTF. The CDR3 DNA reads as TGTGCCAGCAGTTACTCGTCAGGGGCATATGGCTACACCTTC.

This chain links TRBV30 with TRBJ2-5; perhaps TRBD2 as D (5 bases). The CDR3 spans 16 residues. The germline gives CDR1 GTSNPN, CDR2 SVGIG (reference sequence). V was trimmed by 2 bases and J by 2 bases, leaving 18 bases between them. In DNA, the CDR3 is TGTGCCTGGAGTTTCGGCGCGGGTCAGGCTCAAGAGACCCAGTACTTC. Translating gives CAWSFGAGQAQETQYF. Based on the CDR3 plus reference TRBV30 and TRBJ2-5, the full variable domain is SQTIHQWPATLVQPVGSPLSLECTVEGTSNPNLYWYRQAAGRGLQLLFYSVGIGQISSEVPQNLSASRPQDRQFILSSKKLLLSDSGFYLCAWSFGAGQAQETQYFGPGTRLLVL.

J is TRBJ2-2 and V is TRBV11-2; 7 positions match TRBD1. The germline CDR1 and CDR2 sequences are SGHAT and FQNNGV. The CDR3 has 15 amino acids. J was trimmed by 6 bases and V by 3 bases; bases with no gene match: 7. CDR3 amino acids: CASSFPPDRAGELFF. The DNA for the CDR3 is TGTGCCAGCAGCTTCCCCCCAGACAGGGCCGGGGAGCTGTTTTTT.